This T cell receptor beta chain appears in the sequencing data of a study of shared clonotypes between healthy human individuals. Study conclusions and caveats: Generation probabilities of non-shared clonotypes were lower (relative to those shared by all four donors). Few donors restricted represented genetic and exposure-history diversity. Only blood samples were collected, and tissue repertoires likely differ.

Details on this clone: The antigen is not known.

This table comes from immunoSEQ multiplex PCR, and its TCRdb copy is limited to in-frame clones, with some not included. Among about 2.4 million clones, approximately 93% were seen once, and the ten largest hold about 0.34%. V was cut by 4 bases and J by 1 base, with 14 bases left in between. Per germline, CDR1 SGHRS and CDR2 YFSETQ. The CDR3 contains 15 residues. Input material: naive CD4+ T cells from PBMCs. The subset was: CD45RA+ positively selected. V is TRBV5-1 and J is TRBJ1-2; TRBD1 might be the D (5 bases). The receptor comes from a man between 18 and 35 years old in good health. Some clones in this sample may be carry-over from other donors' samples. The CDR3 DNA reads as TGCGCCAGCAGCCCCACTGGGGGGGTTAACTATGGCTACACCTTC. Translating it yields CASSPTGGVNYGYTF.